This T cell receptor beta chain is from a study of T cell changes during pregnancy in multiple sclerosis. Profiled with immunoSEQ multiplex PCR; TCRdb holds only in-frame clones, not every one. Seen here are fewer than 130,000 clones, about 89% observed once, and the top ten hold approximately 3.7%. This CDR3 contains 14 residues. Germline trimming cut 5 bases from V and 4 bases from J; bases unmatched to any gene: 5. Germline assignment: CDR1 MGHRA and CDR2 YSYEKL. The sequence was obtained from a female donor with multiple sclerosis, enrolled in a pregnancy study. The rearrangement joins TRBV4-1 to TRBJ2-3; 8 bases agree with TRBD2. The sequenced sample was peripheral blood, obtained after pregnancy. The CDR3: CASSSGLGADTQYF. In nucleotides, the CDR3 is TGCGCCAGCAGCTCGGGACTAGGGGCAGATACGCAGTATTTT.